The rows below give T cell receptor beta chains drawn from one sample of a study of neurological immune-mediated disorders. Each CDR3 protein is one row after TCRdb ran MiXCR on the 5' RACE reads. Found here are 20,000 to 30,000 distinct CDR3 sequences, 10% to 15% of them singletons; the top ten hold approximately 14%. The source material was PBMCs. The receptors here all came from a woman aged 55-70 years with HTLV-1-associated myelopathy (HAM/TSP). CDR3s include the opening cysteine and the closing phenylalanine or tryptophan. Each record gives: J gene, clone size, D gene, V gene, CDR3 DNA, CDR3 protein. The D gene is left open where the match is weak. Clone sizes are given selectively: once, few, many, or a class where the clone is expanded.

>TRBJ1-5|many|.|TRBV20-1
TGCAGTGCTAGAGACCCCAGGGGTGGCAATCAGCCCCAGCATTTT
CSARDPRGGNQPQHF
>TRBJ2-1|medium-sized|TRBD1|TRBV20-1
TGCAGTGTTAGGGCTGACAGGGTAGCCTACAATGAGCAGTTCTTC
CSVRADRVAYNEQFF
>TRBJ1-2|many|.|TRBV15
TGTGCCACCAGCAGAGATCTCACAGACTATGGCTACACCTTC
CATSRDLTDYGYTF
>TRBJ1-5|many|TRBD1|TRBV12-5
TGTGCTAGTGGTCCCTCGGGACAGTCTACTCTCCAGCATTTT
CASGPSGQSTLQHF
>TRBJ2-1|many|.|TRBV7-2
TGTGCCAGCAGCTTAGACGGGACCCACTACAATGAGCAGTTCTTC
CASSLDGTHYNEQFF
>TRBJ1-5|many|.|TRBV6-6
TGTGCCAGCAGTTATAACAGCACGGGGAGGCCCCAGCATTTT
CASSYNSTGRPQHF
>TRBJ2-7|many|TRBD1|TRBV7-2
TGTGCCAGCAGCTTGGAGGACAGGGCTCCCTACGAGCAGTACTTC
CASSLEDRAPYEQYF
>TRBJ2-2|many|TRBD1|TRBV20-1
TGCAGTGCTAGAGCGACAGGGATTGGCGGGGAGCTGTTTTTT
CSARATGIGGELFF
>TRBJ2-1|many|TRBD2|TRBV5-6
TGTGCCAGCAGCTTGTTCAGCGGGAGGAACTACAATGAGCAGTTCTTC
CASSLFSGRNYNEQFF
>TRBJ2-1|many|TRBD1|TRBV9
TGTGCCAGCGGACAGGGACTCTCCTACAATGAGCAGTTCTTC
CASGQGLSYNEQFF
>TRBJ2-3|many|.|TRBV20-1
TGCAGTGCTAGTAGGCCCACAGATACGCAGTATTTT
CSASRPTDTQYF
>TRBJ1-5|many|TRBD1|TRBV20-1
TGCAGTGCCACCTCTGGACAGGGAAACAATCAGCCCCAGCATTTT
CSATSGQGNNQPQHF
>TRBJ2-3|many|.|TRBV12-3/TRBV12-4
TGTGCCAGCAGTTTACTGGGCGGCGACCTGGGGGATACGCAGTATTTT
CASSLLGGDLGDTQYF
>TRBJ2-3|.|TRBD2|TRBV27
TGTGCCAGCATTCCAAGGACTAGCGGAGATACGCAGTATTTC
CASIPRTSGDTQYF
>TRBJ1-6|.|TRBD1|TRBV5-1
TGCGCCAGCAGCCCGGGACAGGGCTCCTATAATTCACCCCTCCACTTT
CASSPGQGSYNSPLHF
>TRBJ2-2|many|TRBD1|TRBV20-1
TGCAGTGCTAGAAGGGGGCAGGGCACCGGGGAGCTGTTTTTT
CSARRGQGTGELFF
>TRBJ2-7|many|.|TRBV6-5
TGTGCCAGCAGTTCCGACGTGTACGAGCAGTACTTC
CASSSDVYEQYF
>TRBJ2-3|many|TRBD2|TRBV7-9
TGTGCCAGCAGCCCCGGGGTAGCGGGGTTTGATACGCAGTATTTT
CASSPGVAGFDTQYF